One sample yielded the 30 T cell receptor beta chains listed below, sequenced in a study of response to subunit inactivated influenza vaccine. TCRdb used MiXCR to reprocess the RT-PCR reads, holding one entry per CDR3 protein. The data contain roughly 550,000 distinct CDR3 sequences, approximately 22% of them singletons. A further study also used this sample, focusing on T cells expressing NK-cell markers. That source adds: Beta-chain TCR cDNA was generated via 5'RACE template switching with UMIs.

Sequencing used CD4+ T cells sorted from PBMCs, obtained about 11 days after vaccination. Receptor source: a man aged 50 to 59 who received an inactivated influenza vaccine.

Here the CDR3 reads CSARDRGAWELFF. In nucleotides, the CDR3 is TGCAGTGCTAGAGATAGAGGGGCCTGGGAGCTGTTTTTT. This chain joins TRBV20-1 and TRBJ2-2; D tentatively fits TRBD1 or TRBD2 (5 bases each). V was clipped by 0 bases and J by 9 bases, with 11 bases between them. CDR3 length: 13 amino acids. Germline lookup yields CDR1 DFQATT and CDR2 SNEGSKA (reference sequence).

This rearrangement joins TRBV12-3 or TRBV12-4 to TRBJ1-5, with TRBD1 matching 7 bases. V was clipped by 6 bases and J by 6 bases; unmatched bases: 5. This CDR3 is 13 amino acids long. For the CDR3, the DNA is TGTGCCAGCAGCAAAGGACAGGTTCAGCCCCAGCATTTT. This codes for CASSKGQVQPQHF.

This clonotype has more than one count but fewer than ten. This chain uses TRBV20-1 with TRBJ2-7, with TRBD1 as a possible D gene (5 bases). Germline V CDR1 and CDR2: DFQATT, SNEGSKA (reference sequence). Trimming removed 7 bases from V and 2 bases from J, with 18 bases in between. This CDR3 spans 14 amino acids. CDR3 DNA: TGCAGTGTCCAGGGTTACAGGATGACCTACGAGCAGTACTTC. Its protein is CSVQGYRMTYEQYF.

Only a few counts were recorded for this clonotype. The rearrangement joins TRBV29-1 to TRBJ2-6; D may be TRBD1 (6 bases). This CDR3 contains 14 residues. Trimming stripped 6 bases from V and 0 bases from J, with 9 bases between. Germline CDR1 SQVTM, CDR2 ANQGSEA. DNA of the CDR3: TGCAGCGTCAAACAGGGCTCTGGGGCCAACGTCCTGACTTTC. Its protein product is CSVKQGSGANVLTF.

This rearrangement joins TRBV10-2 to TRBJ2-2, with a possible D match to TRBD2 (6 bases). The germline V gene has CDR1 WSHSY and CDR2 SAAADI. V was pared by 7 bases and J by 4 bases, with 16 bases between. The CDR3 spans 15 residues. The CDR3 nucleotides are TGCGCCAGCACCCCGGGACTTTCTTTCACCGGGGAGCTGTTTTTT. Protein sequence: CASTPGLSFTGELFF.

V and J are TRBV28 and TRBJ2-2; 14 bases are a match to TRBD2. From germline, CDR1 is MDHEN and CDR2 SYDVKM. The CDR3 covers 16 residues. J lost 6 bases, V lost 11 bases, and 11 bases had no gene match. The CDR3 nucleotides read TGTGCCGCCCTGACTAGCGGGAGGGCCAATGCCGGGGAGCTGTTTTTT. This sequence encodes CAALTSGRANAGELFF.

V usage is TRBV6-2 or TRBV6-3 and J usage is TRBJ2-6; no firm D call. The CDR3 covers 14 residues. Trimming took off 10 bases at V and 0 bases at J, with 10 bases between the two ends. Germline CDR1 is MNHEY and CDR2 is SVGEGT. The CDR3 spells CATHLYSGANVLTF. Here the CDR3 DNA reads TGTGCCACCCACCTGTACTCTGGGGCCAACGTCCTGACTTTC.

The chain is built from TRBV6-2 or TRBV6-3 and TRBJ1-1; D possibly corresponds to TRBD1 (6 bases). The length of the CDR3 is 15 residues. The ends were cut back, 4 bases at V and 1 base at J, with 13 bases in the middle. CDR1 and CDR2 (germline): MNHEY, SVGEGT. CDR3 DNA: TGTGCCAGCAGTTCGACAGGAGGTGGGAACACTGAAGCTTTCTTT. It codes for CASSSTGGGNTEAFF.

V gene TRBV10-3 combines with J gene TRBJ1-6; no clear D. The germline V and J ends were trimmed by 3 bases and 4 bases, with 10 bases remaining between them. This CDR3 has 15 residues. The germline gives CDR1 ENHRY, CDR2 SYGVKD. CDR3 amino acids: CAISEGRSYNSPLHF. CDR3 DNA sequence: TGTGCCATCAGTGAAGGACGTTCTTATAATTCACCCCTCCACTTT.

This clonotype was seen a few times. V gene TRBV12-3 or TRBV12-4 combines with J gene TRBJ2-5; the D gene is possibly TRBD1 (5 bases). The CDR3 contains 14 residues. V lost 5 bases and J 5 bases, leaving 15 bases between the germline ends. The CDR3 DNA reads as TGTGCCAGCAGTCAGACAGTGCGGTTTGAGACCCAGTACTTC. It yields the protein CASSQTVRFETQYF.

CDR3 bases: TGTGCCATCAGTGAGTCGCAGGGGGCCTCCTACAATGAGCAGTTCTTC. Translation: CAISESQGASYNEQFF. V usage is TRBV10-3 and J usage is TRBJ2-1; 8 bases line up with TRBD1. V lost 0 bases, J lost 0 bases, and 1 base stayed unmatched. The germline CDR1 and CDR2 sequences are ENHRY and SYGVKD. The CDR3 is 16 amino acids.

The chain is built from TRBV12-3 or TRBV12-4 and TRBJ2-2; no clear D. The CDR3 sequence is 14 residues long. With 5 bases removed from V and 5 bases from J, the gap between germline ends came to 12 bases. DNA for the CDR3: TGTGCCAGCAGTCCCCTGGGCCCGACCGGGGAGCTGTTTTTT. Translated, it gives CASSPLGPTGELFF.

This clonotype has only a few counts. DNA for the CDR3: TGTGCCATCGGACTAGCGGGTAACAATGAGCAGTTCTTC. It is translated as CAIGLAGNNEQFF. V usage is TRBV10-3 and J usage is TRBJ2-1; TRBD2 matches 11 bases. Germline assignment: CDR1 ENHRY and CDR2 SYGVKD. Losses at the gene ends were 8 bases for V and 5 bases for J; bases not matched to a gene: 2. The CDR3 sequence is 13 residues long.

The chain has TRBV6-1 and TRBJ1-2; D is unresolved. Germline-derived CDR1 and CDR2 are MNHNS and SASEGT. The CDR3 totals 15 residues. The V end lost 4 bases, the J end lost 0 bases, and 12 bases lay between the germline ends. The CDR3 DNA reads TGTGCCAGCAGTGCCGTATTGACGGCTAACTATGGCTACACCTTC. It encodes CASSAVLTANYGYTF.

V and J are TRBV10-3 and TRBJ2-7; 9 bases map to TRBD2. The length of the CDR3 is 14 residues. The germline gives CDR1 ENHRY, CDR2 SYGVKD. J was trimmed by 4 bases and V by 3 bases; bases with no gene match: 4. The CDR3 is CAISDGREGYEQYF. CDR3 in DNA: TGTGCCATCAGTGACGGGCGGGAGGGTTACGAGCAGTACTTC.

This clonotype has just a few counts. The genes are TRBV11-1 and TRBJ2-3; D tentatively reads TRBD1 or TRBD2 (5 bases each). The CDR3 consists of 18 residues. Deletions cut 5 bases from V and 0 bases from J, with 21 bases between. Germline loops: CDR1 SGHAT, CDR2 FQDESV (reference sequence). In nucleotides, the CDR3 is TGTGCCAGCAGCAGCTTTCGGGGCGCTCGGTCTAGCACAGATACGCAGTATTTT. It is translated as CASSSFRGARSSTDTQYF.

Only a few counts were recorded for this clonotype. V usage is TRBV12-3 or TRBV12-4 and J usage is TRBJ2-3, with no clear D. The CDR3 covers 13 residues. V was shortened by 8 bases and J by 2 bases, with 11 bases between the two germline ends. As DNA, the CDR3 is TGTGCCAGCTATCCTAGGGTCACAGATACGCAGTATTTT. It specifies CASYPRVTDTQYF.

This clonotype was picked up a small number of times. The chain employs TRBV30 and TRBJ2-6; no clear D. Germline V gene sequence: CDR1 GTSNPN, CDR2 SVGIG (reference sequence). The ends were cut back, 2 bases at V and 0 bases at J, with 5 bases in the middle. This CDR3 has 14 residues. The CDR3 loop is CAWSTHSGANVLTF. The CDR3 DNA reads TGTGCCTGGAGTACGCACTCTGGGGCCAACGTCCTGACTTTC.

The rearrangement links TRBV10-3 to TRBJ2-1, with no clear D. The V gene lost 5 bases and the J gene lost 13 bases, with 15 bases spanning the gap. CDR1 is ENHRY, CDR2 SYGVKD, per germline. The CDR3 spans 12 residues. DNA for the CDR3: TGTGCCATCAGTACCCCCGGTAGGTCACAGTTCTTC. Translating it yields CAISTPGRSQFF.

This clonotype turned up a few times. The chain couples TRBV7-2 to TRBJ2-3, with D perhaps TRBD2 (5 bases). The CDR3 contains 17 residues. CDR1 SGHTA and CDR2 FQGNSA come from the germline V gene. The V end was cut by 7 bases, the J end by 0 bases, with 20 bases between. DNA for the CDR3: TGTGCCAGCATCCCCCTGGTGGGTCCGGGGAGCACAGATACGCAGTATTTT. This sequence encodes CASIPLVGPGSTDTQYF.

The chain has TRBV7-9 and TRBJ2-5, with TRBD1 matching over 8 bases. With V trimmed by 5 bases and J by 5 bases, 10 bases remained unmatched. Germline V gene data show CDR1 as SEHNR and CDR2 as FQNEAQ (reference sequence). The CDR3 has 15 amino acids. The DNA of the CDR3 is TGTGCCAGCAGCAGAGGACAGGGTGGTAGGGAGACCCAGTACTTC. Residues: CASSRGQGGRETQYF. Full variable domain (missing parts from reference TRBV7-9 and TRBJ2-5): DTGVSQNPRHKITKRGQNVTFRCDPISEHNRLYWYRQTLGQGPEFLTYFQNEAQLEKSRLLSDRFSAERPKGSFSTLEIQRTEQGDSAMYLCASSRGQGGRETQYFGPGTRLLVL.

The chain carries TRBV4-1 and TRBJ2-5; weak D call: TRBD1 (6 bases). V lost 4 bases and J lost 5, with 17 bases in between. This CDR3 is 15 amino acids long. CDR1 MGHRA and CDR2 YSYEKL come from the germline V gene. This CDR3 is CASSRTVGGMETQYF. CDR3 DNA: TGCGCCAGCAGCCGGACAGTTGGGGGCATGGAGACCCAGTACTTC.

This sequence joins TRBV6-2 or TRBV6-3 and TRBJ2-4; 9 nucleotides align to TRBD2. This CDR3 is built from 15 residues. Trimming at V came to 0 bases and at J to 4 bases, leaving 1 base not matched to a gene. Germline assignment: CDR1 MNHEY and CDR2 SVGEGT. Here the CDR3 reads CASSYSLAGKNIQYF. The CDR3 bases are TGTGCCAGCAGTTACTCTCTAGCGGGGAAAAACATTCAGTACTTC.

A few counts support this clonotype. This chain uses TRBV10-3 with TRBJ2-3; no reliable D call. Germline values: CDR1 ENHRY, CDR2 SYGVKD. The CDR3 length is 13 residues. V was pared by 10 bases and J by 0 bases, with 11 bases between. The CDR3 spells CATNPASTDTQYF. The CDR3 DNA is TGTGCCACCAACCCAGCTAGCACAGATACGCAGTATTTT.

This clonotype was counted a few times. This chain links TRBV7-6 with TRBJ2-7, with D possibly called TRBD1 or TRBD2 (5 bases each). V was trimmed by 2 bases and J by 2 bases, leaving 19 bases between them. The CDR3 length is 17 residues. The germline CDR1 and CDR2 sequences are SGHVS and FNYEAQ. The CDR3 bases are TGTGCCAGCAGCTTATATCCCTCGGGGCTAGGGACCTACGAGCAGTACTTC. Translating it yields CASSLYPSGLGTYEQYF. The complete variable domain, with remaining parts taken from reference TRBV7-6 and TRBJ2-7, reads GAGVSQSPRYKVTKRGQDVALRCDPISGHVSLYWYRQALGQGPEFLTYFNYEAQQDKSGLPNDRFSAERPEGSISTLTIQRTEQRDSAMYRCASSLYPSGLGTYEQYFGPGTRLTVT.

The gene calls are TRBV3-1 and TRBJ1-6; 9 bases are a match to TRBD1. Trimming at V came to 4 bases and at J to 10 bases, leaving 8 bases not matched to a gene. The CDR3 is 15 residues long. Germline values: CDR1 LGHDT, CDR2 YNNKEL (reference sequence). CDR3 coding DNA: TGTGCCAGCAGCCTAACCGGGACAGGGCAATCACCCCTCCACTTT. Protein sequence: CASSLTGTGQSPLHF.

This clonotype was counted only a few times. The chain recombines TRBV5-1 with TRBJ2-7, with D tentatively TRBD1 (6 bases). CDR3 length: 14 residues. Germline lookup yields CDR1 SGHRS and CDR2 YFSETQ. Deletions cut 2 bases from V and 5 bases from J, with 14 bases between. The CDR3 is CASSFQTTGNEQYF. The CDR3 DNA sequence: TGCGCCAGCAGCTTCCAAACTACAGGGAACGAGCAGTACTTC.

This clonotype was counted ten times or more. In DNA, the CDR3 is TGTGCCAGCAGTGATGGCAGGGCTACTCGAGCTTTCTTT. It is translated as CASSDGRATRAFF. This sequence joins TRBV2 and TRBJ1-1, with D possibly being TRBD1 (5 bases). The V and J ends lost 3 bases and 10 bases respectively, with 15 bases between them. Germline V gene data show CDR1 as SNHLY and CDR2 as FYNNEI. The CDR3 length is 13 residues.

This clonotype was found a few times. This CDR3 is CASSGDRLGETQYF. CDR3 bases: TGTGCCAGCAGCGGGGACAGGTTGGGAGAGACCCAGTACTTC. V gene TRBV5-6 combines with J gene TRBJ2-5; TRBD1 matches at 8 bases. The germline V gene encodes CDR1 SGHDT and CDR2 YYEEEE. The length of the CDR3 is 14 residues. V gave up 4 bases and J gave up 4 bases; unmatched junction bases: 6. The variable domain in full, completed from reference TRBV5-6 and TRBJ2-5, reads DAGVTQSPTHLIKTRGQQVTLRCSPKSGHDTVSWYQQALGQGPQFIFQYYEEEERQRGNFPDRFSGHQFPNYSSELNVNALLLGDSALYLCASSGDRLGETQYFGPGTRLLVL.

In nucleotides, the CDR3 is TGCAGTGCCTCCGGGACGGCTAATCAGCCCCAGCATTTT. Its translation is CSASGTANQPQHF. V and J are TRBV20-1 and TRBJ1-5; possible D gene TRBD1, 5 bases. V was shortened by 6 bases and J by 4 bases, with 13 bases between the two germline ends. Germline V gives CDR1 DFQATT, CDR2 SNEGSKA (reference sequence). CDR3 length: 13 residues.